The TCR beta chain under discussion was sequenced for a study of shared clonotypes between healthy human individuals. At a deep level, the assay was run. In the sorted-subset replicate PCRs, approximately 200 ng DNA, 25,000 to 30,000 T cell genomes, was used. Sequenced by immunoSEQ multiplex PCR; TCRdb stores in-frame clones only, minus some. The profile shows a few million clones, 85% to 95% of them singletons. V trimming: 4 bases; J trimming: 0 bases; junction bases outside the gene matches: 13. The length of the CDR3 is 20 residues. CDR1 and CDR2 (germline): SGHTA, FQGTGA. Study-wide results and limits: The sampled material consisted only of blood, and tissue repertoires are likely to differ.

Details on this clone: What it recognizes is unknown.

Input material: naive CD4+ T cells from PBMCs. Subset noted: CD45RA+ positively selected. The chain uses TRBV7-3 and TRBJ2-3; TRBD2 matches 13 bases. The receptor's source is a man younger than 35 in good health. Some clones in this sample may be carry-over from other donors' samples. CDR3: CASSSLRTSGSDSSTDTQYF. The CDR3 DNA is TGTGCCAGCAGCTCCCTCCGGACTAGCGGGAGCGATAGTAGCACAGATACGCAGTATTTT.